The entry that follows covers one T cell receptor beta chain sequence. This clone was seen a single time. Its target antigen remains unknown. Base qualities are missing; no much larger clone stands one base away. CD8 naive samples consisted of CD45RO-negative cells that were positively selected for CCR7, yielding a CD45RA+CCR7+ population without TemRA cells. Healthy HIV-negative adults with no recently reported acute infections or vaccinations were included as donors. Only Caucasian adults living in Nashville, Tennessee, USA were represented among the donors. Blood was obtained by leukapheresis, after which PBMCs were separated by Ficoll-Histopaque density gradient centrifugation and cryopreserved in liquid nitrogen vapor phase. Analytical flow cytometry was used to check the purity and quantity of each magnetically sorted T cell population. From each sorted fraction, genomic DNA was isolated and quantified by UV absorbance on a Nanodrop 2000c.

This entry is derived from a study of shared clonotypes between healthy human individuals (dated by TCRdb to 2020 to 2021). Regarding the study in general: A few men and two women, aged 18 to 49 years, made up the cohort. For each donor, three plates each were used for CD4 naive and CD4 memory, two plates were used for CD8 naive, and one plate was used for CD8 memory. The study deeply sequenced blood TCR repertoires of roughly five healthy adults to estimate repertoire size and the extent of clonotype sharing between individuals. To increase sequencing depth and limit assay-specific biases, TCR repertoire library preparation and sequencing were carried out by different laboratories using diverse techniques. Leukapheresis yielded between about 0.94 and 8.9 billion PBMCs per donor.

Per the germline V gene (reference sequence), MNHNY is the CDR1 and SVGAGI is the CDR2. Ends trimmed: V by 2 bases, J by 0 bases; bases unmatched to a gene: 1. The CDR3 spans 14 residues, from the cysteine through the phenylalanine. Only CDR3 DNA remains: 42 bases, in frame from the first base. Beyond this particular receptor, the publication reports: Based on pairwise subsampling, the degree of clonotype sharing among donors was expected to be affected by sequencing depth. When several donors were compared, the shared fraction of clonotypes was approximately 5% for naive CD4, 3.5% for naive CD8, more than 2% for memory CD4, and 0.4% for memory CD8. The small number of donors limited the genetic and exposure-history diversity represented. Incomplete sequencing was indicated by rarefaction of sorted-subset datasets, despite the large sequencing depth. Larger estimated clonotype richness was generally found for naive subsets than for memory subsets. Higher generation probabilities were observed for clonotypes shared by all four sorted-subset donors than for non-shared clonotypes. Sampling was restricted to blood, and TCR repertoires in tissues likely differ from the TCR repertoires found in blood.

TCR CDR3 regions were amplified from genomic DNA by multiplex PCR using the deep immunoSEQ assay. For each cell subset, the extracted genomic DNA was distributed evenly across all wells of several immunoSEQ 96-well plates, and each plate served as one replicate. For sorted subsets, roughly 200 ng of genomic DNA, equivalent to 30,000 or so T cell genomes, went into each replicate PCR. Purified libraries were quantified with a Qubit 3.0 fluorometer, sized on a Bioanalyzer 2100, and re-quantified with the KAPA Library Quantification kit. A separate single-read 150-cycle Illumina NextSeq 550 flow cell was used to sequence each immunoSEQ 96-well plate. Per the source publication's procedure: The immunoSEQ output contained only junctional sequences without quality scores, so filtering could not match that applied to full-length reads. Sequences were annotated with PyIR, a Python wrapper for IgBLAST v1.9, and V/J genes and CDR3 were assigned using IMGT germline references. Reads were removed for weak V/J assignments (E-value above 1e-6), missing CDR3, stop codons, out-of-frame junctions, or ambiguous translated residues. V3J clonotypes were defined by identical inferred V gene, J gene, and CDR3 amino acid sequence. To compute the percentage overlap between repertoires, the number of shared unique clonotypes was divided by the size of the smaller repertoire. RTK rarefaction, the Chao1 estimator, and Recon v2.1 estimates of unobserved clonotypes were used to assess repertoire richness. OLGA was used to compute generation probabilities for all TCRbeta clonotypes that the gDNA method yielded from a handful of donors. TCRdb carries this immuneACCESS record with in-frame sequences only. Its versions omit some clonotypes, under half of them owing to an unresolved V gene in the studies checked, with the rest unexplained. V, J and clone size were drawn from that table, and D and trimming were deduced from the DNA. A total of about 600,000 clones appear in this sample, roughly 96% of them only once. The top ten clones comprise around 0.097% of the sample.

The TCR was taken from a woman younger than 45 in good health. This sequence uses TRBV6-6 and TRBJ2-7; TRBD2 lines up with 7 middle nucleotides. Sequencing input: naive CD8+ T cells sorted from blood. The meaning of the sample's cell subset or site label: CD45RA+CCR7+. The CDR3 protein is CASSYGGDSYEQYF. In nucleotide form, the sequence is TGTGCCAGCAGTTACGGGGGGGACTCCTACGAGCAGTACTTC.